This T cell receptor (beta chain) was obtained from a study of T cell repertoires in cytomegalovirus infection. TCRdb re-analysed the reads in MiXCR, keeping a single row per CDR3 protein. The sample has 100,000 to 150,000 distinct CDR3 sequences, over 30% seen once. The CDR3 sequence is 18 residues long. Germline V gene sequence: CDR1 SGHDN, CDR2 FVKESK. V lost 1 base, J lost 0 bases, and 18 bases lay in between. For this clonotype: What it recognizes is unknown.

V gene TRBV14 combines with J gene TRBJ1-2, with TRBD1 as a possible D gene (6 bases). The sample was CD8+ T cells from cultured PBMCs, taken from culture after CMV antigen stimulation. The receptor's source is a human donor in good health (CMV status not recorded). Some clones in this sample may be carry-over from other donors' samples. CDR3 region: CASSQGQVLRLANYGYTF. The CDR3 DNA reads TGTGCCAGCAGCCAAGGACAGGTGCTGAGATTAGCTAACTATGGCTACACCTTC.